The source of this T cell receptor (beta chain) is a study of shared T cell receptors in the human thymus. Measured with immunoSEQ multiplex PCR; TCRdb has only the in-frame clones, and not every one. This table holds a few hundred thousand clones, approximately 95% found once. Per germline, CDR1 MDHEN and CDR2 SYDVKM. Unmatched junction bases numbered 6, after V lost 3 bases and J lost 4 bases. The CDR3 totals 15 residues. This clonotype was obtained from a human donor. The chain couples TRBV28 to TRBJ2-7; 10 bases fit TRBD2. The specimen sequenced was thymocytes. The CDR3: CASSFLAGVVYEQYF. The CDR3 bases are TGTGCCAGCAGTTTCCTAGCGGGAGTAGTATACGAGCAGTACTTC.